The source of this T cell receptor beta chain is a study of T-cell memory formation after mild COVID-19. The CDR3 contains 13 residues. Trimming shortened V by 1 base and J by 7 bases, and 7 bases separated the two germline ends. The germline V gene has CDR1 SGHVS and CDR2 FNYEAQ. TCRdb re-analysed the 5' RACE reads in MiXCR, keeping a single row per CDR3 protein. This sample has around 390,000 distinct CDR3 sequences, with roughly 15% found just once. This clonotype has a count of ten or more. Its antigen remains unknown. Overall study findings and caveats: From day 15 to 85, contracting clones were balanced between CD4 and CD8, whereas later expanders leaned toward CD4+.

The TCR originated in a man younger than 35 who had mild COVID-19 (a few samples of this study predate the infection). Cell type and time point are not known. The chain combines TRBV7-6 with TRBJ1-4; D is uncertain. The source material was PBMCs or a T cell subset sorted from them (not recorded which). CDR3 nucleotide sequence: TGTGCCAGCAGCTTAGGCGGAGGTGAAAAACTGTTTTTT. Its translation: CASSLGGGEKLFF.